This TCR beta chain was sequenced for a study of read filtering for tumor transcriptome and immune sequencing. Study as a whole: Under ten patients were R-ISS I, roughly 17 were R-ISS II, about seven were R-ISS III.

This clonotype was seen only once. The library was built from about 370 ng RNA with molecular barcoded adaptors for alpha/delta and beta/gamma chains. TCRdb used MiXCR to reprocess the reads, holding one entry per CDR3 protein. The sample includes more than 55,000 distinct CDR3 sequences, around 20% of them seen just once. Trimming took off 3 bases at V and 9 bases at J, with 19 bases between the two ends. Germline V lookup: CDR1 SGHDT, CDR2 YYEEEE. The CDR3 loop spans 15 amino acids. Sampling of bone marrow took place during active disease in every patient. The specimen sequenced was a population of CD138-negative cells sorted from bone marrow. This TCR was recovered from a donor over 35 with multiple myeloma. This chain connects TRBV5-6 to TRBJ2-1, with a tentative D call TRBD2 (6 bases). The CDR3 protein is CASSYPGAGSGEQFF. The CDR3 DNA reads as TGTGCCAGCAGCTACCCGGGAGCAGGGTCGGGTGAGCAGTTCTTC.